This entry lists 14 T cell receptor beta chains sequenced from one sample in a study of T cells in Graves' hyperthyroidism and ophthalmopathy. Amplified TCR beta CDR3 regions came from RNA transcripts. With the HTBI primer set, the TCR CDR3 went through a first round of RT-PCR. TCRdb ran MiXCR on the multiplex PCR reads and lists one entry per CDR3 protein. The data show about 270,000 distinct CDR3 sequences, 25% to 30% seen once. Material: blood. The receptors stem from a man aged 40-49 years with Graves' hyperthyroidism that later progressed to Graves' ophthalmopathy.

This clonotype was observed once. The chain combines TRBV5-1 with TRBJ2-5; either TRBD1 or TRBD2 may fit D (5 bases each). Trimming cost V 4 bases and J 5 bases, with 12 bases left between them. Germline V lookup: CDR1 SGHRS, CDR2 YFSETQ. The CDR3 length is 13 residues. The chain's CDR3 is CASSPWGSETQYF. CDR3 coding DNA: TGCGCCAGCAGCCCCTGGGGGTCGGAGACCCAGTACTTC.

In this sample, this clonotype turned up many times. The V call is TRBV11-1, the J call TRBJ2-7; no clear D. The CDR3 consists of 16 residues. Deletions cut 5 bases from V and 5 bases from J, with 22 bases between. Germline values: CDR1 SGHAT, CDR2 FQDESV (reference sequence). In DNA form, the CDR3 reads TGTGCCAGCAGCCGCAGGCCTATAGACCACATCCACGAGCAGTACTTC. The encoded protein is CASSRRPIDHIHEQYF.

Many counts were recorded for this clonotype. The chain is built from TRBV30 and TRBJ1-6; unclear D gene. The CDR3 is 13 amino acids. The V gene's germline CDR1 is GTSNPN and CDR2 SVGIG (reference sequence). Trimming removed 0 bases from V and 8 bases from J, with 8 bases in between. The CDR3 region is CAWSVWVHSPLHF. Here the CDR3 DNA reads TGTGCCTGGAGTGTATGGGTCCATTCACCCCTCCACTTT. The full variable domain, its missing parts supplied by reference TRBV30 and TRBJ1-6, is SQTIHQWPATLVQPVGSPLSLECTVEGTSNPNLYWYRQAAGRGLQLLFYSVGIGQISSEVPQNLSASRPQDRQFILSSKKLLLSDSGFYLCAWSVWVHSPLHFGNGTRLTVT.

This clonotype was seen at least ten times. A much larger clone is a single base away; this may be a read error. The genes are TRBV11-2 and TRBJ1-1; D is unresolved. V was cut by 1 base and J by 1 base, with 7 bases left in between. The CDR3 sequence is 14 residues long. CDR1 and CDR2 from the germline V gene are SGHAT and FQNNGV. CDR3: CASSLVRGNTEAFF. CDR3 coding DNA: TGTGCCAGCAGCTTAGTCCGGGGGAACACTGAAGCTTTCTTT. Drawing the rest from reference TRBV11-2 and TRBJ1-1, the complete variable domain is EAGVAQSPRYKIIEKRQSVAFWCNPISGHATLYWYQQILGQGPKLLIQFQNNGVVDDSQLPKDRFSAERLKGVDSTLKIQPAKLEDSAVYLCASSLVRGNTEAFFGQGTRLTVV.

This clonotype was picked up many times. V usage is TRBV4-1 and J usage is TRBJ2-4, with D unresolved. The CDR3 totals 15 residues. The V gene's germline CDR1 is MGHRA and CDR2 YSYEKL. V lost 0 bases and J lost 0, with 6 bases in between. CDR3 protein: CASSQEGIAKNIQYF. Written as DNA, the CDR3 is TGCGCCAGCAGCCAAGAAGGGATAGCCAAAAACATTCAGTACTTC.

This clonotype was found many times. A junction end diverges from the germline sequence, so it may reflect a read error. CDR3 region: CATSDSTTGFAKTIQYF. The DNA for the CDR3 is TGTGCCACCAGTGATTCGACAACAGGGTTCGCCAAAACCATTCAGTACTTC. The rearrangement uses TRBV24-1 and TRBJ2-4, with D perhaps TRBD1 (6 bases). Germline V CDR1 and CDR2: KGHDR, SFDVKD. This CDR3 is 17 amino acids long.

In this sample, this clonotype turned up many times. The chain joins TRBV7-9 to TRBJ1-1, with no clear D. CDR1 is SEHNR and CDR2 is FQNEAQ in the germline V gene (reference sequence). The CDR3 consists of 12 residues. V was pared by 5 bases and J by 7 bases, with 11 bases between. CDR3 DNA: TGTGCCAGCAGCCCCGACAAAGATGAAGCTTTCTTT. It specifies CASSPDKDEAFF.

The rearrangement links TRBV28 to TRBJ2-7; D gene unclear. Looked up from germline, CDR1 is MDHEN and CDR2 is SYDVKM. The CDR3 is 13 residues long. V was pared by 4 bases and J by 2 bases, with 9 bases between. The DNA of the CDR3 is TGTGCCAGCAGTTCGGGCAATGCCTACGAGCAGTACTTC. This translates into CASSSGNAYEQYF.

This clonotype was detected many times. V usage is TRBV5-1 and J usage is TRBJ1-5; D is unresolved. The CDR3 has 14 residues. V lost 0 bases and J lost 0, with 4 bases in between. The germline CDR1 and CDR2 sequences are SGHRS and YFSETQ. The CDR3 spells CASSLDSSNQPQHF. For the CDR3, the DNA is TGCGCCAGCAGCTTGGACAGTAGCAATCAGCCCCAGCATTTT.

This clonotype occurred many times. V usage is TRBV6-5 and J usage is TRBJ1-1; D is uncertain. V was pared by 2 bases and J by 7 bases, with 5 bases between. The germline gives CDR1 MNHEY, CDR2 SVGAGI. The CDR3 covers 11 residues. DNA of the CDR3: TGTGCCAGCAGTTACGTCGGTGAAGCTTTCTTT. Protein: CASSYVGEAFF.

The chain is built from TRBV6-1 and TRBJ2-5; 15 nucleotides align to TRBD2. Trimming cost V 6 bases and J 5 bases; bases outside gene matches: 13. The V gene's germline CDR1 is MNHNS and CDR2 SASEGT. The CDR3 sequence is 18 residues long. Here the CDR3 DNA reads TGTGCCAGCAGATCTGTTGGACTAGCGGGAGGGCATTCGGAGACCCAGTACTTC. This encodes CASRSVGLAGGHSETQYF.

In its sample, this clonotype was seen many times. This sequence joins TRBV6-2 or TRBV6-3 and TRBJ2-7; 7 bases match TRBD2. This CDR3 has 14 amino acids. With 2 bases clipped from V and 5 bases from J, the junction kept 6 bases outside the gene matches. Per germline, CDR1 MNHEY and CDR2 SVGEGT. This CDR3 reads CASSYVGRQDEQYF. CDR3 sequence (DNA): TGTGCCAGCAGTTACGTCGGGAGGCAGGACGAGCAGTACTTC.

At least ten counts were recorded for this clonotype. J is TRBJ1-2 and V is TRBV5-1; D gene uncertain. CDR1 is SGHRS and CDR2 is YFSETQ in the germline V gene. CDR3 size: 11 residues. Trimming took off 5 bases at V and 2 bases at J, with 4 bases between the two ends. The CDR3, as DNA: TGCGCCAGCAGATTGAACTATGGCTACACCTTC. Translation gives CASRLNYGYTF.

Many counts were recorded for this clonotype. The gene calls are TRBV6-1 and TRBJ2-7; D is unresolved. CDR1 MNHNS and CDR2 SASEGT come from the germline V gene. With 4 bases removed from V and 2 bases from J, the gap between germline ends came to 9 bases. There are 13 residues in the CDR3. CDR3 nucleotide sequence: TGTGCCAGCAGTGCCCCGGCTACCTACGAGCAGTACTTC. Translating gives CASSAPATYEQYF.